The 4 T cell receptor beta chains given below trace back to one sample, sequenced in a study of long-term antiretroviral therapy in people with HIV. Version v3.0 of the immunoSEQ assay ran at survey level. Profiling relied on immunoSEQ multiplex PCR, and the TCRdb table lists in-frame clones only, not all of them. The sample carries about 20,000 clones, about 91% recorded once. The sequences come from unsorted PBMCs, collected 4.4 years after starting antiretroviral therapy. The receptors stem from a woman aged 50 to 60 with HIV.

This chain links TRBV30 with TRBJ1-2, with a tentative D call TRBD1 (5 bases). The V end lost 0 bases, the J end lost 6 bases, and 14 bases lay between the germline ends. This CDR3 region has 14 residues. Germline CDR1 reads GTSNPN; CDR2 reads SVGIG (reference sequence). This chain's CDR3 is CAWSVRGLWNGYTF. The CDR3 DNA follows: TGTGCCTGGAGTGTACGGGGCCTCTGGAATGGCTACACCTTC.

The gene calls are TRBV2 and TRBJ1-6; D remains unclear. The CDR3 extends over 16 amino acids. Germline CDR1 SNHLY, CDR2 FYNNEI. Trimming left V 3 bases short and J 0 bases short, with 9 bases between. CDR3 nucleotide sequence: TGTGCCAGCAGTGAGGGCCAGAGCTCCTATAATTCACCCCTCCACTTT. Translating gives CASSEGQSSYNSPLHF.

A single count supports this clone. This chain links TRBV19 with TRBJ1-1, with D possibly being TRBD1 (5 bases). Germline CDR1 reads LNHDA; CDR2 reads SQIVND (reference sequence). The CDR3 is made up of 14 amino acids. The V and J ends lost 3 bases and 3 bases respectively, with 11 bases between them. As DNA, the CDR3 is TGTGCCAGTAGTATTTGGGGCAGAGACACTGAAGCTTTCTTT. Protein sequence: CASSIWGRDTEAFF.

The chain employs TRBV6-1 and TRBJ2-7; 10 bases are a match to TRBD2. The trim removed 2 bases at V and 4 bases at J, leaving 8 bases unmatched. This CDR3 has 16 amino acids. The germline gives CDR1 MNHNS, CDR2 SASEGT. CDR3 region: CASSENPGLALYEQYF. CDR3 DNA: TGTGCCAGCAGTGAAAACCCGGGACTAGCGTTATACGAGCAGTACTTC.